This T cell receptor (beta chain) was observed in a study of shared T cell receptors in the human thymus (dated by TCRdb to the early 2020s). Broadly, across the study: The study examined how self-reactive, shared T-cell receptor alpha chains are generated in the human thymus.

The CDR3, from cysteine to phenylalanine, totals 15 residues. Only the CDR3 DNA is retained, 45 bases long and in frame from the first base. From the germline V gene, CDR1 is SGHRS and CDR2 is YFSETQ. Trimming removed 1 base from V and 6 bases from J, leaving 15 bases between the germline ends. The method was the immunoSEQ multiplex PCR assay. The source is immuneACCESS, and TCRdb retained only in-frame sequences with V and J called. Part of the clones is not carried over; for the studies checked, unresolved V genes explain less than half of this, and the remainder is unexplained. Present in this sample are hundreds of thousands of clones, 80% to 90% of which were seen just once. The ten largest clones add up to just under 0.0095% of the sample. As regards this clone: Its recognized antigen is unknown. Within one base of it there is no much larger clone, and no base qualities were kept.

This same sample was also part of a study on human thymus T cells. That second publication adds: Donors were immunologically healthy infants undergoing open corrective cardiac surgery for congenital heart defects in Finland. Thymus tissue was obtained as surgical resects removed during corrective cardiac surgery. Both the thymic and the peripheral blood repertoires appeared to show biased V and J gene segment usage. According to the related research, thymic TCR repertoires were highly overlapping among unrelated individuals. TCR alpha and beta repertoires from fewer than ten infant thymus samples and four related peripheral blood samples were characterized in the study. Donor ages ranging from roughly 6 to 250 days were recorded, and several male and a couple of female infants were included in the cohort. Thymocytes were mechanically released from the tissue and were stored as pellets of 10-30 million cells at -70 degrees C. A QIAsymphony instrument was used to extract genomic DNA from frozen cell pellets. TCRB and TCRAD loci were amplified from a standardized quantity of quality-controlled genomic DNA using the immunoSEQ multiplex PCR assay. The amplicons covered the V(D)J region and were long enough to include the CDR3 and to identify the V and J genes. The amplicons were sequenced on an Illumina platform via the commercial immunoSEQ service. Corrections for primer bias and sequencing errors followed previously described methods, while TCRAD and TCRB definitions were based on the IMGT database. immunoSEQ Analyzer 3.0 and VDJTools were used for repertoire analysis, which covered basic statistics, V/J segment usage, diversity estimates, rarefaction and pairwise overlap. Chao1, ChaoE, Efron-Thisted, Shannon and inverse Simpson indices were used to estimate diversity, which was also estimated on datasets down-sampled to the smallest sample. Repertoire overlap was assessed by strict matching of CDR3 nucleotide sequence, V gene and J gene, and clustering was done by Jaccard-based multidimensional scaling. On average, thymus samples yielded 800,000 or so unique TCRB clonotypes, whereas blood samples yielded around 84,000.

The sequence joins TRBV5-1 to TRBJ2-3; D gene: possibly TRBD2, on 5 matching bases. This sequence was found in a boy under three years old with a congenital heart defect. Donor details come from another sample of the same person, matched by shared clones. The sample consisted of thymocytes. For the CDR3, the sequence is CASSLLTSWVDTQYF. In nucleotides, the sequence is TGCGCCAGCAGCTTGTTAACTAGTTGGGTGGATACGCAGTATTTT.